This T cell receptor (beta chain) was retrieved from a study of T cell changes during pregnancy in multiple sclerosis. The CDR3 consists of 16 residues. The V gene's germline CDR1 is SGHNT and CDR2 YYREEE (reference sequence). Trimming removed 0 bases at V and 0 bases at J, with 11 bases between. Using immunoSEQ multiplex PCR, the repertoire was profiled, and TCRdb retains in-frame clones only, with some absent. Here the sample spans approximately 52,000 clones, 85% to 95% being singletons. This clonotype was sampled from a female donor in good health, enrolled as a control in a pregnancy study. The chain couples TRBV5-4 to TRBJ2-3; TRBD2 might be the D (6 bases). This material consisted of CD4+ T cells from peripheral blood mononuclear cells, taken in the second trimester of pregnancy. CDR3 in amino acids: CASSLGGTTSTDTQYF. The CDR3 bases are TGTGCCAGCAGCTTGGGCGGGACCACTAGCACAGATACGCAGTATTTT.